Shown below are 10 T cell receptor beta chains from a single sample sequenced in a study of cytotoxic CD8 clonotypes in ibrutinib-treated CLL. Sequenced by immunoSEQ multiplex PCR; TCRdb stores in-frame clones only, minus some. The table records approximately 130,000 clones, around 84% of them present only once. The specimen was PBMCs, collected after 24 months of ibrutinib treatment. The receptor set was obtained from a human donor with chronic lymphocytic leukemia.

This sequence joins TRBV6-1 and TRBJ2-2; D is undetermined. There are 12 residues in the CDR3. Germline-derived CDR1 and CDR2 are MNHNS and SASEGT. Trimming shortened V by 2 bases and J by 5 bases, and 3 bases separated the two germline ends. As DNA, the CDR3 is TGTGCCAGCAGTGAATGGACCGGGGAGCTGTTTTTT. This encodes CASSEWTGELFF.

The CDR3 DNA reads TGTGCCAGCAGCCCCACAGGGATAAGCAATCAGCCCCAGCATTTT. Translated, it gives CASSPTGISNQPQHF. The chain couples TRBV28 to TRBJ1-5; tentatively, D is TRBD1 (6 bases). Trimming cost V 6 bases and J 1 base, with 13 bases left between them. Germline V gene lookup returns CDR1 MDHEN and CDR2 SYDVKM. The CDR3 loop spans 15 amino acids.

This chain's CDR3 is CASSPPGRNTGELFF. Written as DNA, the CDR3 is TGTGCCAGCAGTCCTCCAGGTAGAAACACCGGGGAGCTGTTTTTT. The chain joins TRBV7-2 to TRBJ2-2; no clear D. This CDR3 spans 15 amino acids. Trimming removed 6 bases at V and 2 bases at J, with 13 bases between. Germline assignment: CDR1 SGHTA and CDR2 FQGNSA.

This clone was seen once. The rearrangement links TRBV19 to TRBJ1-5; possible D gene TRBD1, 5 bases. CDR1 LNHDA and CDR2 SQIVND come from the germline V gene (reference sequence). V lost 5 bases and J 6 bases, leaving 11 bases between the germline ends. The CDR3 length is 13 residues. The CDR3 spells CASSWGVRQPQHF. The CDR3 coding sequence is TGTGCCAGTAGTTGGGGGGTTCGTCAGCCCCAGCATTTT.

This clone was observed a handful of times. The rearrangement joins TRBV5-1 to TRBJ2-3; 10 positions agree with TRBD2. CDR3 length: 16 residues. Germline values: CDR1 SGHRS, CDR2 YFSETQ. The V and J ends lost 4 bases and 1 base, in that order; junction bases with no gene match: 6. CDR3 sequence: CASSPLGTSGTDTQYF. Here the CDR3 DNA reads TGCGCCAGCAGCCCCCTTGGGACTAGCGGCACAGATACGCAGTATTTT. The full variable domain, in which reference TRBV5-1 and TRBJ2-3 provide the parts outside the CDR3, is KAGVTQTPRYLIKTRGQQVTLSCSPISGHRSVSWYQQTPGQGLQFLFEYFSETQRNKGNFPGRFSGRQFSNSRSEMNVSTLELGDSALYLCASSPLGTSGTDTQYFGPGTRLTVL.

This chain links TRBV5-1 with TRBJ2-7; 10 nucleotides agree with TRBD1. With 6 bases clipped from V and 2 bases from J, the junction kept 2 bases outside the gene matches. The CDR3 totals 13 residues. The germline gives CDR1 SGHRS, CDR2 YFSETQ. DNA for the CDR3: TGCGCCAGCACGGACAGGGGGACCTACGAGCAGTACTTC. It encodes CASTDRGTYEQYF.

The chain combines TRBV2 with TRBJ2-7; 7 bases map to TRBD1. The CDR3 extends over 15 amino acids. V shed 4 bases and J 1 base; nucleotides not matched to a gene: 7. Looked up from germline, CDR1 is SNHLY and CDR2 is FYNNEI. The CDR3, as DNA: TGTGCCAGCAGTGCAAAAGGACAGGTATCCTACGAGCAGTACTTC. It is translated as CASSAKGQVSYEQYF. Using reference TRBV2 and TRBJ2-7 for the parts outside the CDR3, the full variable domain is EPEVTQTPSHQVTQMGQEVILRCVPISNHLYFYWYRQILGQKVEFLVSFYNNEISEKSEIFDDQFSVERPDGSNFTLKIRSTKLEDSAMYFCASSAKGQVSYEQYFGPGTRLTVT.

V is TRBV9 and J is TRBJ2-7; 7 bases line up with TRBD2. Germline values: CDR1 SGDLS, CDR2 YYNGEE. The ends lost 3 bases at V and 10 bases at J; junction bases unmatched: 7. CDR3 length: 12 amino acids. CDR3 protein: CASSASGEIQYF. In DNA form, the CDR3 reads TGTGCCAGCAGCGCCAGCGGGGAGATACAGTACTTC.

The genes are TRBV30 and TRBJ2-1, with 9 bases lining up with TRBD1. The trim removed 3 bases at V and 8 bases at J, leaving 8 bases unmatched. Germline-derived CDR1 and CDR2 are GTSNPN and SVGIG (reference sequence). CDR3 size: 14 residues. CDR3 sequence reads: CAWRAGTGWDEQFF. In DNA, the CDR3 is TGTGCCTGGAGGGCCGGGACAGGGTGGGATGAGCAGTTCTTC.

This clone was seen only a few times. The gene calls are TRBV19 and TRBJ2-3; TRBD2 might be the D (6 bases). CDR3 length: 13 amino acids. V shed 5 bases and J shed 4 bases, with 10 bases lying between them. CDR1 and CDR2 (germline): LNHDA, SQIVND (reference sequence). Here the CDR3 reads CASSGLASDTQYF. The DNA of the CDR3 is TGTGCCAGTAGTGGGCTAGCGTCAGATACGCAGTATTTT.